The 13 T cell receptor beta chains below all came from one sample that was sequenced in a study of blood T cell repertoires in COVID-19. TCRdb's table, derived via immunoSEQ multiplex PCR, lists solely in-frame clones and lacks some. The table has fewer than 250,000 clones, about 87% seen once. The sequencing sample was made of PBMCs or T cells enriched from blood (not recorded which). These receptors were obtained from a woman in her 30s with acute COVID-19.

V and J are TRBV6-5 and TRBJ2-7; a possible D gene is TRBD2 (5 bases). Germline lookup yields CDR1 MNHEY and CDR2 SVGAGI. Trimming left V 2 bases short and J 0 bases short, with 8 bases between. CDR3 size: 14 residues. CDR3 in DNA: TGTGCCAGCAGTTACGCGGGTAGCTCCTACGAGCAGTACTTC. This sequence encodes CASSYAGSSYEQYF.

The chain employs TRBV7-2 and TRBJ1-4; a weak D match, TRBD1 (5 bases). The CDR3 is 14 amino acids. V was clipped by 1 base and J by 7 bases, with 10 bases between them. The V gene's germline CDR1 is SGHTA and CDR2 FQGNSA. This chain's CDR3 is CASSLDGGAEKLFF. For the CDR3, the DNA is TGTGCCAGCAGCTTAGACGGAGGGGCTGAAAAACTGTTTTTT.

A single count supports this clone. The chain couples TRBV5-1 to TRBJ1-4; 7 nucleotides align to TRBD1. The germline CDR1 and CDR2 sequences are SGHRS and YFSETQ. After removal of 5 bases from V and 7 bases from J, the junction contained 11 bases not matched to a gene. The CDR3 covers 15 residues. DNA of the CDR3: TGCGCCAGCAGGCCCACAGGGGCGGGTGGTGAAAAACTGTTTTTT. Protein sequence: CASRPTGAGGEKLFF.

The V and J genes are TRBV6-5 and TRBJ2-2; no reliable D call. The CDR3 is 16 residues long. V was trimmed by 2 bases and J by 4 bases, leaving 14 bases between them. The germline CDR1 and CDR2 sequences are MNHEY and SVGAGI. The CDR3: CASSYVRMTGTGELFF. Here the CDR3 DNA reads TGTGCCAGCAGTTACGTCCGGATGACGGGCACCGGGGAGCTGTTTTTT.

V gene TRBV6-5 combines with J gene TRBJ2-2; tentatively, D is TRBD1 (5 bases). Germline assignment: CDR1 MNHEY and CDR2 SVGAGI. CDR3 length equals 15 residues. Trimming removed 1 base at V and 5 bases at J, with 11 bases between. The CDR3: CASSYWAGKTGELFF. CDR3 DNA: TGTGCCAGCAGTTACTGGGCAGGGAAGACCGGGGAGCTGTTTTTT.

The V gene is TRBV10-3, the J gene TRBJ1-6, with a tentative D call TRBD1 (6 bases). Germline-derived CDR1 and CDR2 are ENHRY and SYGVKD. V was cut by 0 bases and J by 7 bases, with 10 bases left in between. The CDR3 totals 15 residues. CDR3 protein: CAISESGGRNSPLHF. The CDR3 DNA follows: TGTGCCATCAGTGAGTCTGGGGGCCGGAATTCACCCCTCCACTTT.

The genes are TRBV5-1 and TRBJ2-1, with D perhaps matching TRBD1 (5 bases). With 4 bases removed from V and 5 bases from J, the gap between germline ends came to 13 bases. The CDR3 has 14 amino acids. CDR1 and CDR2 (germline): SGHRS, YFSETQ. CDR3 sequence reads: CASSTEGANNEQFF. The CDR3 DNA reads as TGCGCCAGCAGCACCGAAGGGGCGAACAATGAGCAGTTCTTC.

This chain connects TRBV4-1 to TRBJ2-2, with D hard to call. Germline CDR1 is MGHRA and CDR2 is YSYEKL. The V end lost 2 bases, the J end lost 0 bases, and 10 bases lay between the germline ends. The CDR3 loop spans 16 amino acids. The CDR3 is CASSQPDTSNTGELFF. As DNA, the CDR3 is TGCGCCAGCAGCCAACCCGACACATCGAACACCGGGGAGCTGTTTTTT.

The J gene is TRBJ2-6, the V gene TRBV10-1; no clear D. V lost 3 bases, J lost 1 base, and 4 bases lay in between. Germline V gene sequence: CDR1 WNHNN, CDR2 SYGVQD (reference sequence). The CDR3 is 14 amino acids. The CDR3 region has the DNA TGCGCCAGCAGTGAAACATCTGGGGCCAACGTCCTGACTTTC. Translating it yields CASSETSGANVLTF.

The chain carries TRBV5-1 and TRBJ2-7; 9 positions match TRBD2. CDR1 SGHRS and CDR2 YFSETQ come from the germline V gene. V gave up 1 base and J gave up 4 bases; unmatched junction bases: 6. The CDR3 sequence is 15 residues long. The CDR3 spells CASSLLAGVLYEQYF. In nucleotides, the CDR3 is TGCGCCAGCAGCTTGTTAGCGGGGGTCCTTTACGAGCAGTACTTC.

The V and J genes are TRBV3-1 (or the pseudogene TRBV3-2) and TRBJ2-2; tentative D call: TRBD1 (6 bases). The CDR3 totals 16 residues. Trimming stripped 1 base from V and 2 bases from J, with 11 bases between. In germline, CDR1 is LGHDT, CDR2 YNNKEL (reference sequence). CDR3 coding DNA: TGTGCCAGCAGCCAAGGTCAGGGGCTAAACACCGGGGAGCTGTTTTTT. The encoded protein is CASSQGQGLNTGELFF.

This clone has a single count. The rearrangement joins TRBV11-2 to TRBJ1-1; possible D gene TRBD1, 5 bases. The CDR3 has 18 amino acids. V lost 0 bases and J lost 0, with 17 bases in between. In germline, CDR1 is SGHAT, CDR2 FQNNGV. The CDR3, as DNA: TGTGCCAGCAGCTTAGAAGGATTCGGGGGGACCATGAACACTGAAGCTTTCTTT. This gives the protein CASSLEGFGGTMNTEAFF.

The chain has TRBV3-1 (or the pseudogene TRBV3-2) and TRBJ2-2; TRBD1 aligns across 10 bases. The CDR3 loop spans 16 amino acids. Germline CDR1 and CDR2: LGHDT and YNNKEL (reference sequence). J gave up 3 bases and V 4 bases, and 5 bases lay outside the gene matches. The CDR3 sequence is CASSLRDRGYTGELFF. In nucleotides, the CDR3 is TGTGCCAGCAGCCTCCGGGACAGGGGATACACCGGGGAGCTGTTTTTT.